Sequencing of this TCR beta chain was carried out in a study of shared clonotypes between healthy human individuals. Whole-study context: The plates for each donor numbered three CD4 naive, three CD4 memory, two CD8 naive and one CD8 memory.

The CDR3 runs 15 residues. The V gene lost 5 bases and the J gene lost 2 bases, with 15 bases spanning the gap. CDR1 and CDR2 (germline): SEHNR, FQNEAQ (reference sequence). The authors ran the assay at deep level. Measured with immunoSEQ multiplex PCR; TCRdb has only the in-frame clones, and not every one. Among some 630,000 clones listed, around 72% were seen once. To note about this clone: The antigen remains unidentified.

Study conclusions and caveats: Against clonotypes common to all four donors, non-shared ones had lower generation probabilities. Naive subsets, compared against memory subsets, generally had larger estimated richness values.

The sequenced material came from memory CD4+ T cells sorted from blood. Documented subset: CD45RA-negative fraction. The chain combines TRBV7-9 with TRBJ1-2, with a tentative D call TRBD1 (5 bases). The sequence came from a woman aged 25 to 39 in good health. CDR3 residues: CASSGTGDRNYGYTF. The CDR3 nucleotides read TGTGCCAGCAGCGGTACCGGGGACCGCAACTATGGCTACACCTTC.